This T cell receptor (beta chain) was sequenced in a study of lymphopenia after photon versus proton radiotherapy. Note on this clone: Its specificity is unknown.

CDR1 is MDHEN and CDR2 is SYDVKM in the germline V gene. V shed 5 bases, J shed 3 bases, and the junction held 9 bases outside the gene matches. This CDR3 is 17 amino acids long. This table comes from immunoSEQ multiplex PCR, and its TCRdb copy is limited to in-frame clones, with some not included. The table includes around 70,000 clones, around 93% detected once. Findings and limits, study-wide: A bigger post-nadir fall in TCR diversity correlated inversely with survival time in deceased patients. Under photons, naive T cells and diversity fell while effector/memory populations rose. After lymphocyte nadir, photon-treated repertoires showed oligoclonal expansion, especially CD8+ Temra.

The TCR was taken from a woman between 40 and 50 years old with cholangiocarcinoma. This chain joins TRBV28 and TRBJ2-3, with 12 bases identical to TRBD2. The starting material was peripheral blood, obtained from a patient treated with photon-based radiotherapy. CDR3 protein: CASSEWTSGKGTDTQYF. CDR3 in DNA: TGTGCCAGCAGTGAATGGACTAGCGGGAAAGGGACAGATACGCAGTATTTT.